This TCR beta chain was sequenced for a study of somatic mutations in cytotoxic T cells in rheumatoid arthritis. The table came from immunoSEQ multiplex PCR; TCRdb's copy has only in-frame clones and leaves some out. The sample holds under 9,000 clones; 80% to 90% are singletons and the top ten take approximately 24%. Trimming cost V 3 bases and J 12 bases; bases outside gene matches: 13. Germline CDR1 MNHEY, CDR2 SVGAGI. This CDR3 region has 16 residues. The rearrangement links TRBV6-5 to TRBJ1-4; 10 bases align to TRBD1. The sequence came from a woman in her seventies with rheumatoid arthritis. Sequencing used CD8+ T cells sorted from blood. Here the CDR3 reads CASSYAVTGGIGELFF. In DNA, the CDR3 is TGTGCCAGCAGTTATGCTGTGACAGGGGGCATTGGGGAACTGTTTTTT.